One and the same sample provided the 32 T cell receptor beta chains below, sequenced in a study of human T cells and chemical hapten exposure (dated by TCRdb to the early 2020s). Library prep was done by RACE. The data were produced on a NextSeq 500. The public reads were reprocessed in TCRdb via fastp at Q25 and MiXCR, keeping in-frame beta chains. For every CDR3 protein sequence, its rows merge into one entry that carries the most common genes and DNA. The sample table contains about 350,000 distinct CDR3 sequences; only one count was recorded for 5.5% of them. The ten largest account for over 7% of the sample. The time point label, as the study defines it: pre-sensitization, week 0. The sample's treatment or condition label, in plain terms: therapeutic diphenylcyclopropenone sensitization with weekly scalp DPC. The material sequenced was whole blood, taken in connection with sensitization to the hapten diphenylcyclopropenone (DPC). All receptors come from a woman younger than 35 with alopecia areata. Some clones in this sample may be carry-over from other donors' samples.

This clonotype turned up a few times. This chain uses TRBV3-1 with TRBJ2-2; 15 bases map to TRBD2. V lost 4 bases and J lost 7; bases outside the gene matches: 10. Germline V gene data show CDR1 as LGHDT and CDR2 as YNNKEL (reference sequence). The CDR3 is 18 residues long. CDR3 sequence reads: CASSPPIGLAGGHGELFF. CDR3 DNA: TGTGCCAGCAGCCCACCCATTGGACTAGCGGGGGGGCACGGGGAGCTGTTTTTT.

This clonotype was seen ten or more times. The chain links TRBV3-1 to TRBJ2-3; 9 nucleotides align to TRBD2. Germline V gene lookup returns CDR1 LGHDT and CDR2 YNNKEL (reference sequence). The CDR3 extends over 17 amino acids. V was clipped by 4 bases and J by 1 base; unmatched bases: 9. The CDR3 spells CASSLGIIAGGTDTQYF. The CDR3 DNA follows: TGTGCCAGCAGCCTAGGGATCATAGCGGGGGGCACAGATACGCAGTATTTT.

This clonotype was counted at least ten times. The chain combines TRBV5-4 with TRBJ2-1, with D perhaps matching TRBD1 (6 bases). Germline V gene sequence: CDR1 SGHNT, CDR2 YYREEE (reference sequence). V shed 3 bases and J shed 3 bases, with 13 bases lying between them. The CDR3 runs 15 residues. DNA for the CDR3: TGTGCCAGCAGCTCCAACAGGGTGGTCTACAATGAGCAGTTCTTC. Amino acid sequence: CASSSNRVVYNEQFF.

This clonotype came up many times. The J gene is TRBJ1-6, the V gene TRBV7-9; TRBD1 might be the D (5 bases). CDR1 and CDR2 (germline): SEHNR, FQNEAQ (reference sequence). V lost 5 bases, J lost 8 bases, and 16 bases lay in between. This CDR3 contains 15 residues. Written as DNA, the CDR3 is TGTGCCAGCAGCCCCCGAGAAGACAGTCATTCACCCCTCCACTTT. Protein: CASSPREDSHSPLHF.

There are a few counts of this clonotype. The chain joins TRBV5-6 to TRBJ1-1, with D tentatively TRBD1 (5 bases). This CDR3 contains 16 residues. Germline-derived CDR1 and CDR2 are SGHDT and YYEEEE. Trimming took off 5 bases at V and 5 bases at J, with 22 bases between the two ends. CDR3 loop: CASSSGTPVRGTEAFF. The CDR3 bases are TGTGCCAGCAGTTCTGGGACGCCGGTGCGAGGAACTGAAGCTTTCTTT.

With respect to this clonotype: A much larger clonotype is one base distant, so this may be a read error. The chain uses TRBV10-3 and TRBJ2-7; TRBD1 matches 8 bases. The CDR3 sequence is 14 residues long. Germline CDR1 reads ENHRY; CDR2 reads SYGVKD. The CDR3 here is CAISEGQGSYEQNF. The DNA of the CDR3 is TGTGCCATCAGTGAGGGACAGGGATCCTACGAGCAGAACTTC.

This clonotype was recorded a few times. This chain links TRBV11-2 with TRBJ2-3; 11 bases line up with TRBD2. There are 19 residues in the CDR3. The J segment lost 5 bases and the V segment lost 1 base, leaving 14 bases of the junction unmatched. CDR1 and CDR2 from the germline V gene are SGHAT and FQNNGV. CDR3 loop: CASSLVSGGAFDTKDTQYF. CDR3 DNA: TGTGCCAGCAGCTTAGTTAGCGGGGGGGCCTTTGATACAAAAGATACGCAGTATTTT. The full variable domain, its missing parts supplied by reference TRBV11-2 and TRBJ2-3, is EAGVAQSPRYKIIEKRQSVAFWCNPISGHATLYWYQQILGQGPKLLIQFQNNGVVDDSQLPKDRFSAERLKGVDSTLKIQPAKLEDSAVYLCASSLVSGGAFDTKDTQYFGPGTRLTVL.

This clonotype was seen only a few times. J is TRBJ1-5 and V is TRBV12-3 or TRBV12-4; no clear D gene. Trimming left V 1 base short and J 0 bases short, with 4 bases between. This CDR3 comprises 14 residues. The CDR3 coding sequence is TGTGCCAGCAGTTTAGAATATAGCAATCAGCCCCAGCATTTT. It translates to CASSLEYSNQPQHF.

This clonotype has at least ten counts. The chain is built from TRBV25-1 and TRBJ2-3; D is perhaps TRBD1 or TRBD2 (5 bases each). Per germline, CDR1 MGHDK and CDR2 SYGVNS. Trimming left V 2 bases short and J 2 bases short, with 14 bases between. This CDR3 comprises 16 residues. The CDR3 sequence: CASSEEGNHHTDTQYF. As DNA, the CDR3 is TGTGCCAGCAGTGAAGAGGGGAACCACCACACAGATACGCAGTATTTT.

This clonotype was counted many times. The rearrangement joins TRBV29-1 to TRBJ1-1; D unclear. CDR3 length equals 15 residues. Trimming took off 3 bases at V and 2 bases at J, with 16 bases between the two ends. Germline assignment: CDR1 SQVTM and CDR2 ANQGSEA. The CDR3 DNA follows: TGCAGCGTTGACTCTGTCGAGAAGGGAAACACTGAAGCTTTCTTT. Its translation is CSVDSVEKGNTEAFF.

This clonotype was counted ten times or more. This rearrangement joins TRBV29-1 to TRBJ2-6; D may be TRBD2 (6 bases). Germline lookup yields CDR1 SQVTM and CDR2 ANQGSEA. The CDR3 is 17 residues long. Trimming took 7 bases from V and 0 from J, leaving 19 bases between them. CDR3 coding DNA: TGCAGCGCCGGTGGCGTTATGGGGGGCTCTGGGGCCAACGTCCTGACTTTC. It translates to CSAGGVMGGSGANVLTF.

This clonotype occurred many times. The genes are TRBV7-9 and TRBJ2-3; D might be TRBD1 or TRBD2, each matching 6 bases. The CDR3 totals 15 residues. V was clipped by 8 bases and J by 3 bases, with 18 bases between them. Germline V gene lookup returns CDR1 SEHNR and CDR2 FQNEAQ (reference sequence). The CDR3 protein is CASGRGAGTTDTQYF. The CDR3 DNA reads TGTGCCAGCGGAAGGGGGGCAGGGACAACAGATACGCAGTATTTT. The variable domain in full, completed from reference TRBV7-9 and TRBJ2-3, reads DTGVSQNPRHKITKRGQNVTFRCDPISEHNRLYWYRQTLGQGPEFLTYFQNEAQLEKSRLLSDRFSAERPKGSFSTLEIQRTEQGDSAMYLCASGRGAGTTDTQYFGPGTRLTVL.

As to this clonotype: Compared with germline, one end of the junction differs, possibly owing to a read error. The rearrangement joins TRBV6-2 or TRBV6-3 to TRBJ2-1; D gene unclear. The CDR3 runs 14 residues. Germline CDR1 and CDR2: MNHEY and SVGEGT. The CDR3, as DNA: TGTGCCAGCAGCCGACTGGGCCCCTACAATGTGCAGTTCTTC. It encodes CASSRLGPYNVQFF.

The chain joins TRBV29-1 to TRBJ1-2, with D maybe TRBD1 (5 bases). Germline V gives CDR1 SQVTM, CDR2 ANQGSEA. Trimming took 4 bases from V and 2 from J, leaving 11 bases between them. CDR3 length: 13 residues. CDR3 bases: TGCAGCGTTGGAGGGGAGCCGAACTATGGCTACACCTTC. This translates into CSVGGEPNYGYTF.

The chain couples TRBV5-5 to TRBJ2-1; D is possibly TRBD2 (5 bases). CDR3 size: 16 residues. Deletions cut 4 bases from V and 3 bases from J, with 17 bases between. Germline CDR1 reads SGHKS; CDR2 reads YYEKEE (reference sequence). CDR3 sequence: CASSHPGKGFYNEQFF. In nucleotides, the CDR3 is TGTGCCAGCAGCCACCCGGGAAAAGGTTTCTACAATGAGCAGTTCTTC.

The chain employs TRBV11-1 and TRBJ1-1, with 8 bases identical to TRBD1. Looked up from germline, CDR1 is SGHAT and CDR2 is FQDESV (reference sequence). The CDR3 loop spans 12 amino acids. J gave up 10 bases and V 4 bases, and 5 bases lay outside the gene matches. The CDR3: CASSSDRATAFF. The CDR3 DNA follows: TGTGCCAGCAGCTCGGACAGGGCCACAGCTTTCTTT. The full variable domain, its missing parts supplied by reference TRBV11-1 and TRBJ1-1, is EAEVAQSPRYKITEKSQAVAFWCDPISGHATLYWYRQILGQGPELLVQFQDESVVDDSQLPKDRFSAERLKGVDSTLKIQPAELGDSAMYLCASSSDRATAFFGQGTRLTVV.

This clonotype has just a few counts. The chain recombines TRBV9 with TRBJ2-7; 8 nucleotides agree with TRBD1. CDR1 is SGDLS and CDR2 is YYNGEE in the germline V gene. Trimming took 3 bases from V and 6 from J; bases not matched to a gene: 8. The CDR3 extends over 14 amino acids. CDR3 sequence: CASSAADRVVEQYF. The CDR3 DNA sequence: TGTGCCAGCAGCGCAGCGGACAGGGTAGTCGAGCAGTACTTC.

This clonotype came up a few times. The chain links TRBV24-1 to TRBJ2-1; perhaps TRBD1 as D (5 bases). Per the germline V gene, CDR1 is KGHDR and CDR2 is SFDVKD. V was shortened by 3 bases and J by 15 bases, with 14 bases between the two germline ends. The CDR3 is 12 amino acids. The CDR3 DNA is TGTGCCACCAGTGATATGACAGAGGCTAGGTTCTTC. It codes for CATSDMTEARFF.

This clonotype occurred a few times. The chain employs TRBV7-2 and TRBJ2-7; D might be TRBD1 or TRBD2, each matching 5 bases. The CDR3 has 16 residues. V was clipped by 3 bases and J by 0 bases, with 15 bases between them. Germline loops: CDR1 SGHTA, CDR2 FQGNSA. The CDR3 is CASSLSRGRSSYEQYF. The DNA for the CDR3 is TGTGCCAGCAGCTTGTCCCGGGGCAGGAGCTCCTACGAGCAGTACTTC.

V usage is TRBV6-2 or TRBV6-3 and J usage is TRBJ2-4; TRBD2 is a possible D gene (6 bases). The CDR3 has 15 amino acids. The ends were cut back, 8 bases at V and 2 bases at J, with 16 bases in the middle. The germline gives CDR1 MNHEY, CDR2 SVGEGT. CDR3 residues: CASWTGDSTKNIQYF. The CDR3 region has the DNA TGTGCCAGCTGGACGGGGGACTCAACCAAAAACATTCAGTACTTC.

The chain has TRBV25-1 and TRBJ2-5; 8 positions match TRBD2. V trimming: 3 bases; J trimming: 2 bases; junction bases outside the gene matches: 5. The CDR3 sequence is 15 residues long. CDR1 is MGHDK and CDR2 is SYGVNS in the germline V gene. The CDR3: CASSDAQRGQETQYF. CDR3 coding DNA: TGTGCCAGCAGTGACGCCCAGCGGGGGCAAGAGACCCAGTACTTC. Combining the CDR3 with reference TRBV25-1 and TRBJ2-5 gives the whole variable domain EADIYQTPRYLVIGTGKKITLECSQTMGHDKMYWYQQDPGMELHLIHYSYGVNSTEKGDLSSESTVSRIRTEHFPLTLESARPSHTSQYLCASSDAQRGQETQYFGPGTRLLVL.

V and J are TRBV20-1 and TRBJ1-4, with D possibly matching TRBD1 (6 bases). Trimming shortened V by 0 bases and J by 3 bases, and 14 bases separated the two germline ends. This CDR3 contains 16 residues. Germline V gene lookup returns CDR1 DFQATT and CDR2 SNEGSKA (reference sequence). This CDR3 reads CSARDTGRIANEKLFF. CDR3 DNA: TGCAGTGCTAGAGATACAGGGAGGATAGCTAATGAAAAACTGTTTTTT.

There are a few counts of this clonotype. The J gene is TRBJ2-7, the V gene TRBV29-1; tentatively, D is TRBD1 (6 bases). Germline-derived CDR1 and CDR2 are SQVTM and ANQGSEA. V dropped 6 bases and J dropped 1 base, with 13 bases sitting between them. The CDR3 totals 13 residues. CDR3 loop: CSVAGTPSYEQYF. The CDR3 region has the DNA TGCAGCGTCGCCGGGACACCTTCCTACGAGCAGTACTTC.

A few counts support this clonotype. The chain uses TRBV10-3 and TRBJ2-7, with 7 nucleotides matching TRBD1. CDR3 size: 14 residues. Germline V gene lookup returns CDR1 ENHRY and CDR2 SYGVKD. V lost 7 bases, J lost 1 base, and 7 bases stayed unmatched. The CDR3 sequence is CAINPGQMSYEQYF. The CDR3 bases are TGTGCCATCAACCCGGGACAGATGTCCTACGAGCAGTACTTC.

The chain links TRBV4-1 to TRBJ2-2, with 7 bases that match TRBD1. Germline loops: CDR1 MGHRA, CDR2 YSYEKL. CDR3 length: 15 residues. The ends lost 5 bases at V and 5 bases at J; junction bases unmatched: 8. Written as DNA, the CDR3 is TGCGCCAGCAGCAATCGTAGACAGGGAACCGGGGAGCTGTTTTTT. Amino acids: CASSNRRQGTGELFF.

This clonotype was seen ten or more times. The rearrangement links TRBV29-1 to TRBJ2-2; TRBD2 matches 8 bases. The CDR3 consists of 15 residues. Germline loops: CDR1 SQVTM, CDR2 ANQGSEA. The J segment lost 3 bases and the V segment lost 7 bases, leaving 10 bases of the junction unmatched. As DNA, the CDR3 is TGCAGCGCTAACGGGGGGGGCAGTGACACCGGGGAGCTGTTTTTT. Translation gives CSANGGGSDTGELFF.

The chain has TRBV28 and TRBJ1-1, with D possibly matching TRBD1 (5 bases). Germline CDR1 MDHEN, CDR2 SYDVKM. Trimming removed 4 bases from V and 3 bases from J, with 15 bases in between. The CDR3 sequence is 15 residues long. The CDR3 spells CASSSTGTADTEAFF. CDR3 sequence (DNA): TGTGCCAGCAGTTCTACCGGGACGGCAGACACTGAAGCTTTCTTT. Full variable domain (outside the CDR3, taken from reference TRBV28 and TRBJ1-1): DVKVTQSSRYLVKRTGEKVFLECVQDMDHENMFWYRQDPGLGLRLIYFSYDVKMKEKGDIPEGYSVSREKKERFSLILESASTNQTSMYLCASSSTGTADTEAFFGQGTRLTVV.

The chain carries TRBV7-6 and TRBJ2-7; TRBD1 matches at 8 bases. The trim removed 0 bases at V and 5 bases at J, leaving 3 bases unmatched. This CDR3 contains 14 residues. Germline CDR1 is SGHVS and CDR2 is FNYEAQ. The CDR3 spells CASSLAQGGHEQYF. CDR3 nucleotide sequence: TGTGCCAGCAGCTTAGCACAGGGGGGCCACGAGCAGTACTTC.

The genes are TRBV29-1 and TRBJ2-7; no clear D gene. Trimming took off 5 bases at V and 0 bases at J, with 11 bases between the two ends. There are 13 residues in the CDR3. CDR1 is SQVTM and CDR2 is ANQGSEA in the germline V gene. The CDR3 here is CSVRRGISYEQYF. For the CDR3, the DNA is TGCAGCGTTCGCCGCGGAATCTCCTACGAGCAGTACTTC.

This clonotype was seen only a few times. The chain combines TRBV28 with TRBJ2-7, with TRBD1 as a possible D gene (7 bases). Germline CDR1 and CDR2: MDHEN and SYDVKM. The CDR3 is 15 amino acids. V lost 6 bases and J 6 bases, leaving 21 bases between the germline ends. The CDR3 coding sequence is TGTGCCAGCAGCCGAGCAGGGGGGATCGGATCCGAGCAGTACTTC. Amino acids: CASSRAGGIGSEQYF.

This clonotype was counted between two and nine times. CDR3 DNA sequence: TGTGCCAGCAGCCAAGATGGAAGGAAGGGCCTGAATCAGCCCCAGCATTTT. Encoded protein: CASSQDGRKGLNQPQHF. The rearrangement uses TRBV3-1 and TRBJ1-5; no firm D call. This CDR3 spans 17 amino acids. Germline V gives CDR1 LGHDT, CDR2 YNNKEL (reference sequence). Trimming shortened V by 0 bases and J by 4 bases, and 16 bases separated the two germline ends.

This clonotype was counted only a few times. The chain recombines TRBV6-6 with TRBJ1-2; 10 positions match TRBD1. The CDR3 extends over 15 amino acids. V trimming: 5 bases; J trimming: 3 bases; junction bases outside the gene matches: 6. Germline CDR1 reads MNHNY; CDR2 reads SVGAGI (reference sequence). CDR3: CASSGRDRGDYGYTF. The CDR3 DNA reads as TGTGCCAGCAGTGGGAGGGACAGGGGTGACTATGGCTACACCTTC.